This paragraph covers one T cell receptor (beta chain) sequence. Its specific antigen is unknown. Qualities for individual bases were not recorded, and no much larger clone is one base off. RNA was extracted using the RNeasy kit, and roughly 0.5 to 1 ug of the RNA was reverse transcribed with random hexamers. The immunoSEQ multiplex PCR assay, covering 54 Vbeta and 13 Jbeta segments, was used to amplify TCR beta CDR3 regions. PCR amplification bias was corrected by using a synthetic template baseline for primer optimization and computational correction. From the authors' description of their analysis: Reads were assigned to V, D and J genes according to IMGT and analyzed in immunoSEQ Analyzer, with only productive sequences retained. Clonality was computed as one minus Shannon entropy normalized by log2 of the number of productive unique sequences. Public and private clones were assessed among the 100 most prevalent clones of each patient and control. Clones were defined as Susac-specific when absent from the healthy and MS cohorts, from about 1,100 published viral clones and from other ImmuneACCESS disease sequences. The raw public data were reprocessed by TCRdb itself: fastp quality trimming at Q25, MiXCR clonotype calling, in-frame beta chains only. One record per CDR3 amino acid sequence lists the most common genes and DNA. TCRdb assigned the V and J calls; the authors' analysis was not used. The sample table contains a few hundred thousand distinct CDR3 sequences; only one count was recorded for more than 85% of them. The ten most abundant clones make up 0.082% of the sample.

This specimen belongs to a study of CD8 T cells in Susac syndrome (dated by TCRdb to the late 2010s). In terms of the full investigation: Whether CD8+ T cell activation and differentiation in Susac syndrome was antigen driven was tested using repertoire sequencing. Summary of the overall study and its limitations: The number of individuals in the TCR sequencing and HLA analysis was recognized as being relatively small.

High-throughput TCR beta sequencing profiled peripheral blood CD8+ and CD4+ T cells from healthy donors, Susac syndrome patients and multiple sclerosis patients. Treatment-naive patients with stable or active relapsing-remitting disease fulfilling revised McDonald criteria were used as multiple sclerosis controls. Bulk CD8+ and CD4+ T cells were purified by magnetic negative isolation, while CD8+ TEMRA cells were enriched using FACS. Blood was drawn into EDTA tubes, processed within 24 hours, and PBMCs were isolated by density gradient centrifugation. PBMCs destined for TCR sequencing were cryopreserved in liquid nitrogen and later thawed in a 37 °C water bath. Purity of sorted or isolated CD4+, CD8+ and CD8+ TEMRA cells was at least 90%. Sequencing input: CD4+ T cells from PBMCs. The origin of this receptor is a human donor with multiple sclerosis.

The sequence in DNA is TGTGCCTGGAGTCTTACTAGTTCAGATACGCAGTATTTT. This sequence encodes CAWSLTSSDTQYF. The chain is encoded by TRBV30 joined to TRBJ2-3; the D gene is possibly TRBD2, with 5 bases matching. V sheds 2 bases and J sheds 4 bases, leaving 10 bases between their ends. The germline V gene (reference sequence) specifies GTSNPN as CDR1 and SVGIG as CDR2. The CDR3, cysteine through phenylalanine, is 13 amino acids long. The kept DNA is CDR3 alone, 39 bases in frame from the first base.